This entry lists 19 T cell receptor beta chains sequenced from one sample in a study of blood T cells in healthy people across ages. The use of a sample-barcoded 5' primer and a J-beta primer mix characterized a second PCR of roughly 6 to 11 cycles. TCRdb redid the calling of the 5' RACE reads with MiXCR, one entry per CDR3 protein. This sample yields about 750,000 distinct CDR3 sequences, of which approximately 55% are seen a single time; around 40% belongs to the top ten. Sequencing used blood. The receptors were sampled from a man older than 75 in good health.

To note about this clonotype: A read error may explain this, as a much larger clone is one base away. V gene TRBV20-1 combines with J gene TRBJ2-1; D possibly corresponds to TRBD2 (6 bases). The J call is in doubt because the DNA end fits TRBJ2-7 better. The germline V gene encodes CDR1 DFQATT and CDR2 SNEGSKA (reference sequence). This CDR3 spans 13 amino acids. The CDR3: CSGRVSSYNEQYF. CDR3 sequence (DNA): TGCAGCGGGAGAGTCAGCTCCTACAATGAGCAGTACTTC.

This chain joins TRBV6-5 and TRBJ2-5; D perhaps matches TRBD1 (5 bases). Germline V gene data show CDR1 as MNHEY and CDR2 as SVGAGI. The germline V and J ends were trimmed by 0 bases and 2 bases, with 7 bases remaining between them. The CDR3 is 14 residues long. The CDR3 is CASSYSYRQETQYF. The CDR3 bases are TGTGCCAGCAGTTACTCGTACAGGCAAGAGACCCAGTACTTC.

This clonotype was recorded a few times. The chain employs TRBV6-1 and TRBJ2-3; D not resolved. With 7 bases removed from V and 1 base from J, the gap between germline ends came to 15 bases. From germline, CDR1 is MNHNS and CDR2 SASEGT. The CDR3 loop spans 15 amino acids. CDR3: CASTLGTARTDTQYF. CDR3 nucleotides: TGTGCCAGCACCCTCGGAACGGCGCGCACAGATACGCAGTATTTT.

In DNA form, the CDR3 reads TGCAGTGCCCGGACAGGGGTTAACTATGGCTACACCTTC. As protein: CSARTGVNYGYTF. J is TRBJ1-2 and V is TRBV20-1, with 9 bases fitting TRBD1. This CDR3 is built from 13 residues. The germline V gene encodes CDR1 DFQATT and CDR2 SNEGSKA (reference sequence). V dropped 6 bases and J dropped 1; count of bases not matched to a gene: 3.

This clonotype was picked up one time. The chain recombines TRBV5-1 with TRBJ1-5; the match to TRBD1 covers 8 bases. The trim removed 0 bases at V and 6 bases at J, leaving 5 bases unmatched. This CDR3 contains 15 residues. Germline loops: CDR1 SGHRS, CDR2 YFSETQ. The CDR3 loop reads CASSLGTGKLQPQHF. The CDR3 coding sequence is TGCGCCAGCAGCTTGGGGACAGGGAAGCTTCAGCCCCAGCATTTT. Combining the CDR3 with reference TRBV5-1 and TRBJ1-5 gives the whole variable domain KAGVTQTPRYLIKTRGQQVTLSCSPISGHRSVSWYQQTPGQGLQFLFEYFSETQRNKGNFPGRFSGRQFSNSRSEMNVSTLELGDSALYLCASSLGTGKLQPQHFGDGTRLSIL.

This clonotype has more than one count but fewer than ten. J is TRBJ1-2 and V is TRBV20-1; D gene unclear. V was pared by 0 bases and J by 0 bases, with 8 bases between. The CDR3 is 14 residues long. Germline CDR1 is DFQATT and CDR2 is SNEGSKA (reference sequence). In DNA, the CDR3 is TGCAGTGCTAGAGATTTTACAGCTAACTATGGCTACACCTTC. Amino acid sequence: CSARDFTANYGYTF.

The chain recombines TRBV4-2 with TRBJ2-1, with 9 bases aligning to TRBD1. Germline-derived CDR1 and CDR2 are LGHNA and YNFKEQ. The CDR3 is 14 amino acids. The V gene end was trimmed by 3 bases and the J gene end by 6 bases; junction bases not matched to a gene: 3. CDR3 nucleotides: TGTGCCAGCAGCCAGCGACAGGGGGGCAATGAGCAGTTCTTC. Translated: CASSQRQGGNEQFF.

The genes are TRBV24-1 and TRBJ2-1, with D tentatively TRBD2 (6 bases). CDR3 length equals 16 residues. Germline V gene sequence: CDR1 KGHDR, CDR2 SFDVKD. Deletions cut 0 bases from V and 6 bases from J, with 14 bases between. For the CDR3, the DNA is TGTGCCACCAGTGATTTGGGGACTGGCGGGCGCAATGAGCAGTTCTTC. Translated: CATSDLGTGGRNEQFF.

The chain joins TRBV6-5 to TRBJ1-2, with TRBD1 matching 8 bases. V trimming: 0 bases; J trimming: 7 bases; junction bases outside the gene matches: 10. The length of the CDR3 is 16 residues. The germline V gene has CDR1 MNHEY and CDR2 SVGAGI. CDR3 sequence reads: CASSYSSRQGTGGYTF. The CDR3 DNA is TGTGCCAGCAGTTACTCGTCCCGACAGGGGACGGGTGGCTACACCTTC.

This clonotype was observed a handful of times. Written as DNA, the CDR3 is TGTGCCAGCAGCTTTGGGGGAGGGGGAGAAAAACTGTTTTTT. Amino acids: CASSFGGGGEKLFF. The chain carries TRBV7-2 and TRBJ1-4; possibly TRBD1 for D (6 bases). Germline V lookup: CDR1 SGHTA, CDR2 FQGNSA. The V end lost 3 bases, the J end lost 8 bases, and 13 bases lay between the germline ends. This CDR3 has 14 residues.

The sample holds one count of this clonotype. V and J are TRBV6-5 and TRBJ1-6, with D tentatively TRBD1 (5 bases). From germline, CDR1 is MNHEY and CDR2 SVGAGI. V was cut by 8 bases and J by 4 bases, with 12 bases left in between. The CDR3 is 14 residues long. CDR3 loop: CASLPGGYNSPLHF. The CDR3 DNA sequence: TGTGCCAGCCTCCCCGGGGGGTATAATTCACCCCTCCACTTT.

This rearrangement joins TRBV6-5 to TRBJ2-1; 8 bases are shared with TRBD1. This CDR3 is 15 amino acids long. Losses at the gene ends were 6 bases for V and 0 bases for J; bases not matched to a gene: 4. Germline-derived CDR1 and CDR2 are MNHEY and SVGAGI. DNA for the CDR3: TGTGCCAGCAGGCCGGACAGGGCCTCCTACAATGAGCAGTTCTTC. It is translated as CASRPDRASYNEQFF.

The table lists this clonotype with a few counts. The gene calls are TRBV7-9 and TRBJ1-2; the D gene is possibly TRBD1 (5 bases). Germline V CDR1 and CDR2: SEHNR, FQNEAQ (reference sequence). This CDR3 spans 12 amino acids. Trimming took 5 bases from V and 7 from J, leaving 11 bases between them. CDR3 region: CASSRAGAGYTF. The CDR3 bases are TGTGCCAGCAGCCGGGCTGGGGCTGGCTACACCTTC.

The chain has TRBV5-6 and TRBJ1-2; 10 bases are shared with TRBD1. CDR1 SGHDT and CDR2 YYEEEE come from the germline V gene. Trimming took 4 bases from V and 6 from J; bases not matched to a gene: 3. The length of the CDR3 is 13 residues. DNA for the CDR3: TGTGCCAGCAGCGGGACAGGGGACGATGGCTACACCTTC. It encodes CASSGTGDDGYTF.

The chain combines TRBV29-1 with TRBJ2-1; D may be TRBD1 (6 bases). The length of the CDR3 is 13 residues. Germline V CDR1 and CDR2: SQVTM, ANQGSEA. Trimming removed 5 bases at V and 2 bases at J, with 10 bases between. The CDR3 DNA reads TGCAGCGTTACAGGGAAGGCCTACAATGAGCAGTTCTTC. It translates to CSVTGKAYNEQFF.

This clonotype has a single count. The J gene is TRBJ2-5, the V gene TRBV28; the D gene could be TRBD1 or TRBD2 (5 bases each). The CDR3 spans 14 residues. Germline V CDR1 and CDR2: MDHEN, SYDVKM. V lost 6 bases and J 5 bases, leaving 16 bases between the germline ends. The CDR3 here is CASSAGATRETQYF. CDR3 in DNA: TGTGCCAGCAGCGCCGGGGCCACCCGGGAGACCCAGTACTTC.

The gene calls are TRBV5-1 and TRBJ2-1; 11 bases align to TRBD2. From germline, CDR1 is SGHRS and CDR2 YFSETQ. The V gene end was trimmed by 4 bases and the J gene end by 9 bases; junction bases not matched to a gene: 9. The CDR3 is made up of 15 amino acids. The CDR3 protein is CASSLTSGRGSEQFF. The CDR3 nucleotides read TGCGCCAGCAGCCTAACTAGCGGGAGAGGCAGTGAGCAGTTCTTC.

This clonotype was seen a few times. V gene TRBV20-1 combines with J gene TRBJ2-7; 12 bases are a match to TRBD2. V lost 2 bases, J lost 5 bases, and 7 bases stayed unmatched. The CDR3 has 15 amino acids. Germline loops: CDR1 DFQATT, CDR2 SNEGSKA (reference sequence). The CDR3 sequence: CSARSPTSGRNEQYF. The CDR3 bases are TGCAGTGCTAGAAGTCCGACTAGCGGGAGAAACGAGCAGTACTTC.

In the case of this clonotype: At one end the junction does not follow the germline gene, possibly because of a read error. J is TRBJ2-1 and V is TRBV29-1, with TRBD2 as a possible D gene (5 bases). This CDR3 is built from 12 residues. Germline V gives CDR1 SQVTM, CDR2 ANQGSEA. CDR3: CSGARAGNGQFF. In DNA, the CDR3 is TGCAGCGGGGCAAGGGCGGGTAATGGGCAGTTCTTC.